Here is one T cell receptor (beta chain) with its context. The record originates from a study of blood T cell repertoires in COVID-19. As for the study in general: COVID-19 samples, acute and convalescent, were from the United States, Italy and Spain.

The CDR3 is made up of 15 amino acids. J lost 11 bases, V lost 7 bases, and 13 bases had no gene match. Germline loops: CDR1 SNHLY, CDR2 FYNNEI. Measured with immunoSEQ multiplex PCR; TCRdb has only the in-frame clones, and not every one. The table has over 250,000 clones, 75% to 90% seen once. The sample consisted of peripheral blood. The chain couples TRBV2 to TRBJ2-3; 12 bases agree with TRBD2. This clonotype was obtained from a woman aged 40 to 55 who had recovered from COVID-19. Written as DNA, the CDR3 is TGTGCCAGCAAAAGGACTAGCGGGGCCATAGGGGGGCAGTATTTT. Its protein product is CASKRTSGAIGGQYF.